The entry below gives a single T cell receptor (beta chain) sequence along with its context. This sample is drawn from a study of cytomegalovirus exposure and HLA in healthy donors. PCR was performed using 60 Vbeta and 13 Jbeta primers. The table came from immunoSEQ multiplex PCR; TCRdb's copy has only in-frame clones and leaves some out. This sample's clone table lists under 65,000 clones. CDR3 length: 14 residues. CDR1 SGHRS and CDR2 YFSETQ come from the germline V gene. The trim removed 5 bases at V and 5 bases at J, leaving 8 bases unmatched. The clonotype comes from a woman aged 30 to 39 in good health and CMV-seropositive. The chain has TRBV5-1 and TRBJ1-1; 8 bases are shared with TRBD1. The specimen sequenced was PBMCs. DNA for the CDR3: TGCGCCAGCAGTGGACAGGGAGTGGGGACTGAAGCTTTCTTT. Translated: CASSGQGVGTEAFF.